This T cell receptor beta chain is drawn from a study of regulatory T cells in long-lasting Graves disease. This clonotype was counted a single time. Germline V lookup: CDR1 SNHLY, CDR2 FYNNEI. V was clipped by 5 bases and J by 6 bases; unmatched bases: 4. The CDR3 totals 14 residues. Library construction for TCR beta used iRepertoire HTBI primers and Arm-PCR of CDR3 regions. One entry per CDR3 protein results from TCRdb running MiXCR on the multiplex PCR reads. The repertoire holds fewer than 450,000 distinct CDR3 sequences, about 25% seen once, with roughly a quarter in the top ten. Time point noted: persistent/refractory GD, antithyroid drugs over 5 years with positive TRAb. Researchers made the TCR library from RNA that was extracted from PBMCs.

The sequence was obtained from a female donor with Graves disease. Source: peripheral blood mononuclear cells (PBMCs), taken when the disease was refractory, from a patient treated with antithyroid drugs. V usage is TRBV2 and J usage is TRBJ2-7; 13 nucleotides line up with TRBD2. The CDR3 here is CASSTGTSGVEQYF. The CDR3 coding sequence is TGTGCCAGCAGTACCGGGACTAGCGGGGTCGAGCAGTACTTC.